This T cell receptor (beta chain) stems from a study of regulatory T cells in long-lasting Graves disease. Study summary: Prior antithyroid drug treatment in newly diagnosed Graves' patients lasted under 3 months. Findings and limits, study-wide: Repertoires from persistent disease leaned toward TRBV28, TRBJ1-2 and TRBJ2-5.

Described time point: newly diagnosed GD, antithyroid drugs for less than 3 months. Scientists built the TCR library using RNA that was extracted from PBMCs. Graves' disease diagnoses used American Thyroid Association guidelines. In this sample, this clonotype turned up a few times. Its matching antigen is unknown. To make TCR beta libraries, researchers used iRepertoire HTBI primers and Arm-PCR of CDR3 regions. In TCRdb, the multiplex PCR reads were re-called with MiXCR into one record per CDR3 protein. The table shows some 460,000 distinct CDR3 sequences, with 16% occurring only once. Germline lookup yields CDR1 SGHTA and CDR2 FQGNSA. The junction had 15 bases not matched to a gene; V was cut back by 5 bases and J by 7 bases. The CDR3 is 18 residues long. The same specimen was also included in a second study, on T cells in Graves' hyperthyroidism and ophthalmopathy.

The receptor was isolated from a man aged 35-49 years with Graves disease. The chain uses TRBV7-2 and TRBJ1-6; TRBD1 aligns across 9 bases. The starting material was peripheral blood mononuclear cells (PBMCs), obtained at new diagnosis, from a patient treated with antithyroid drugs. This CDR3 reads CASSPNVPGQGENSPLHF. The CDR3 DNA reads TGTGCCAGCAGCCCTAATGTCCCGGGACAGGGAGAGAATTCACCCCTCCACTTT.